Presented here are 25 T cell receptor beta chains from one specimen sequenced in a study of blood T cell repertoires in COVID-19. Measured with immunoSEQ multiplex PCR; TCRdb has only the in-frame clones, and not every one. The sample has about 80,000 clones, 65% to 85% seen once. The sequencing sample was made of peripheral blood. These receptors were obtained from an elderly man with active or convalescent COVID-19.

This chain uses TRBV19 with TRBJ1-2, with 7 bases fitting TRBD1. CDR3 size: 13 residues. Unmatched junction bases numbered 8, after V lost 8 bases and J lost 5 bases. Germline CDR1 reads LNHDA; CDR2 reads SQIVND (reference sequence). The chain's CDR3 is CASSRGFGYGYTF. The CDR3 bases are TGTGCCAGTTCCAGGGGGTTCGGATATGGCTACACCTTC.

This clone occurred a few times. The chain couples TRBV7-6 to TRBJ1-3; possible D gene TRBD1, 5 bases. Germline V gene sequence: CDR1 SGHVS, CDR2 FNYEAQ. V shed 5 bases and J shed 0 bases, with 23 bases lying between them. The CDR3 is 19 residues long. In nucleotides, the CDR3 is TGTGCCAGCAGCCCCTCACACCGGGGGGGAAGGGTCTCTGGAAACACCATATATTTT. Its translation: CASSPSHRGGRVSGNTIYF. The whole variable domain, remainder taken from reference TRBV7-6 and TRBJ1-3, is GAGVSQSPRYKVTKRGQDVALRCDPISGHVSLYWYRQALGQGPEFLTYFNYEAQQDKSGLPNDRFSAERPEGSISTLTIQRTEQRDSAMYRCASSPSHRGGRVSGNTIYFGEGSWLTVV.

The V gene is TRBV24-1, the J gene TRBJ2-2; 13 bases match TRBD2. With 4 bases clipped from V and 7 bases from J, the junction kept 5 bases outside the gene matches. CDR3 length: 16 residues. Germline CDR1 KGHDR, CDR2 SFDVKD. CDR3 sequence (DNA): TGTGCCACCAGTGACTTGACTAGCGGGAGGATCGGGGAGCTGTTTTTT. It codes for CATSDLTSGRIGELFF.

The V gene is TRBV19, the J gene TRBJ1-1, with D possibly TRBD1 on 5 matching bases. From germline, CDR1 is LNHDA and CDR2 SQIVND (reference sequence). The ends were cut back, 4 bases at V and 4 bases at J, with 13 bases in the middle. The CDR3 consists of 14 residues. The CDR3 nucleotides are TGTGCCAGTAGTACGGGTGGAGGGGTCACTGAAGCTTTCTTT. It specifies CASSTGGGVTEAFF.

This chain connects TRBV5-1 to TRBJ1-4, with D possibly TRBD1 on 5 matching bases. Trimming shortened V by 5 bases and J by 0 bases, and 11 bases separated the two germline ends. Germline values: CDR1 SGHRS, CDR2 YFSETQ. CDR3 length: 15 residues. This CDR3 is CASSRDSSTNEKLFF. The CDR3, as DNA: TGCGCCAGCAGTCGAGACAGTTCAACTAATGAAAAACTGTTTTTT.

This chain uses TRBV2 with TRBJ2-7; D gene uncertain. The CDR3 has 12 residues. The germline CDR1 and CDR2 sequences are SNHLY and FYNNEI. The germline V and J ends were trimmed by 3 bases and 3 bases, with 6 bases remaining between them. For the CDR3, the DNA is TGTGCCAGCAGTGATATGAGCTACGAGCAGTACTTC. This encodes CASSDMSYEQYF.

V usage is TRBV7-3 and J usage is TRBJ2-7; D is unclear. CDR3 length: 15 residues. V was clipped by 5 bases and J by 6 bases, with 20 bases between them. Per the germline V gene, CDR1 is SGHTA and CDR2 is FQGTGA. The CDR3, as DNA: TGTGCCAGCAGCCCCTCCGACAATAACTTCCCCGAGCAGTACTTC. Amino acid sequence: CASSPSDNNFPEQYF.

This rearrangement joins TRBV3-1 (or the pseudogene TRBV3-2) to TRBJ1-2; possible D gene TRBD1, 5 bases. This CDR3 spans 13 amino acids. Germline CDR1 LGHDT, CDR2 YNNKEL (reference sequence). V was cut by 1 base and J by 8 bases, with 11 bases left in between. The CDR3 nucleotides read TGTGCCAGCAGCCAAGGGGACTTGAGGGGCTACACCTTC. This codes for CASSQGDLRGYTF.

V gene TRBV29-1 combines with J gene TRBJ2-7; tentatively, D is TRBD2 (5 bases). Per the germline V gene, CDR1 is SQVTM and CDR2 is ANQGSEA. V dropped 6 bases and J dropped 6 bases, with 9 bases sitting between them. The CDR3 totals 10 residues. The CDR3 protein is CSVASGEQYF. As DNA, the CDR3 is TGCAGCGTCGCGAGCGGCGAGCAGTACTTC.

This rearrangement joins TRBV18 to TRBJ2-7, with D unresolved. V lost 2 bases to trimming and J lost 6 bases, with 8 bases between them. The CDR3 has 12 residues. The germline gives CDR1 KGHSH, CDR2 LQKENI. In DNA, the CDR3 is TGTGCCAGCTCACCATCTTCCGGCGAGCAGTACTTC. It codes for CASSPSSGEQYF.

This sequence joins TRBV19 and TRBJ2-7; TRBD1 might be the D (5 bases). The ends were cut back, 5 bases at V and 4 bases at J, with 9 bases in the middle. The CDR3 totals 12 residues. Germline CDR1 and CDR2: LNHDA and SQIVND (reference sequence). The CDR3 nucleotides read TGTGCCAGTAGTGGCAGGGATTACGAGCAGTACTTC. It is translated as CASSGRDYEQYF.

This chain connects TRBV4-2 to TRBJ2-7; 9 nucleotides line up with TRBD2. Per germline, CDR1 LGHNA and CDR2 YNFKEQ. After removal of 1 base from V and 5 bases from J, the junction contained 9 bases not matched to a gene. The CDR3 runs 16 residues. CDR3 coding DNA: TGTGCCAGCAGCCAAGGACGTAGCGGGAGTGCCGACGAGCAGTACTTC. Residues: CASSQGRSGSADEQYF.

The chain employs TRBV19 and TRBJ1-4; 9 positions match TRBD1. V gave up 5 bases and J gave up 8 bases; unmatched junction bases: 15. The CDR3 has 17 amino acids. Germline CDR1 reads LNHDA; CDR2 reads SQIVND (reference sequence). CDR3 in DNA: TGTGCCAGTAGTCCCCTTGGACAGGGGAGGAGTGGGGAAAAACTGTTTTTT. It is translated as CASSPLGQGRSGEKLFF.

The rearrangement links TRBV6-5 to TRBJ1-5; possibly TRBD1 for D (6 bases). This CDR3 is built from 15 residues. Per the germline V gene, CDR1 is MNHEY and CDR2 is SVGAGI. V lost 9 bases and J lost 2, with 17 bases in between. In DNA form, the CDR3 reads TGTGCCAGTAATCGAGACAGGTCCGGCAATCAGCCCCAGCATTTT. This translates into CASNRDRSGNQPQHF.

The genes are TRBV30 and TRBJ1-1; no clear D gene. Deletions cut 3 bases from V and 0 bases from J, with 11 bases between. Germline-derived CDR1 and CDR2 are GTSNPN and SVGIG (reference sequence). This CDR3 is 14 amino acids long. CDR3 nucleotide sequence: TGTGCCTGGAGCCGCAGCGCTATGAACACTGAAGCTTTCTTT. This codes for CAWSRSAMNTEAFF.

The chain links TRBV3-1 (or the pseudogene TRBV3-2) to TRBJ2-1; 9 positions match TRBD2. From germline, CDR1 is LGHDT and CDR2 YNNKEL (reference sequence). This CDR3 region has 16 residues. V lost 5 bases to trimming and J lost 6 bases; unmatched junction nucleotides: 11. This CDR3 is CASSAPVAGASNEQFF. The CDR3 DNA reads as TGTGCCAGCAGCGCCCCTGTAGCGGGAGCTTCCAATGAGCAGTTCTTC.

The chain couples TRBV2 to TRBJ2-2; no clear D gene. Germline loops: CDR1 SNHLY, CDR2 FYNNEI. Trimming pared 0 bases from V and 2 bases from J, leaving 22 bases between. The CDR3 sequence is 20 residues long. The CDR3 sequence is CASSEALGSWQAENTGELFF. For the CDR3, the DNA is TGTGCCAGCAGTGAAGCGCTTGGCAGTTGGCAGGCTGAAAACACCGGGGAGCTGTTTTTT.

There are a few counts of this clone. This rearrangement joins TRBV27 to TRBJ1-2, with D tentatively TRBD1 (6 bases). V was pared by 5 bases and J by 7 bases, with 8 bases between. This CDR3 is built from 11 residues. CDR1 and CDR2 from the germline V gene are MNHEY and SMNVEV (reference sequence). The CDR3, as DNA: TGTGCCAGCAGTACAGGGTTTGGCTACACCTTC. This translates into CASSTGFGYTF.

This clone has only a few counts. The chain recombines TRBV7-9 with TRBJ2-7; TRBD2 aligns across 10 bases. The CDR3 runs 16 residues. Per germline, CDR1 SEHNR and CDR2 FQNEAQ (reference sequence). The J segment lost 9 bases and the V segment lost 4 bases, leaving 15 bases of the junction unmatched. CDR3 amino acids: CASSWEGGPSGRGQYF. The DNA of the CDR3 is TGTGCCAGCAGCTGGGAGGGTGGCCCTAGCGGGAGAGGGCAGTACTTC.

The chain is built from TRBV10-2 and TRBJ2-5; D is ambiguous. Germline CDR1 and CDR2: WSHSY and SAAADI. The CDR3 has 13 residues. V lost 4 bases to trimming and J lost 5 bases, with 11 bases between them. CDR3 in DNA: TGCGCCAGCAGTGTAGTCACGCGCGAGACCCAGTACTTC. Encoded protein: CASSVVTRETQYF.

The rearrangement uses TRBV3-1 (or the pseudogene TRBV3-2) and TRBJ1-3, with D possibly matching TRBD1 (6 bases). CDR3 length: 17 residues. Trimming left V 4 bases short and J 3 bases short, with 19 bases between. Germline assignment: CDR1 LGHDT and CDR2 YNNKEL (reference sequence). The DNA of the CDR3 is TGTGCCAGCAGCCGTAAGTTTCAGGGGCAGGTTGGAAACACCATATATTTT. It translates to CASSRKFQGQVGNTIYF.

The V gene is TRBV12-3 or TRBV12-4, the J gene TRBJ2-1; D gene uncertain. V gave up 6 bases and J gave up 5 bases, with 8 bases separating them. This CDR3 has 12 amino acids. In DNA form, the CDR3 reads TGTGCCAGCAGCCCCAAAAACAATGAGCAGTTCTTC. It encodes CASSPKNNEQFF.

The chain joins TRBV5-1 to TRBJ2-5; no firm D call. Germline CDR1 reads SGHRS; CDR2 reads YFSETQ. Trimming removed 6 bases at V and 0 bases at J, with 18 bases between. The CDR3 contains 16 residues. The CDR3 nucleotides are TGCGCCAGCACCGAGGCTCCACCTTCGTACCAAGAGACCCAGTACTTC. It translates to CASTEAPPSYQETQYF. The full variable domain, completed using reference TRBV5-1 and TRBJ2-5, is KAGVTQTPRYLIKTRGQQVTLSCSPISGHRSVSWYQQTPGQGLQFLFEYFSETQRNKGNFPGRFSGRQFSNSRSEMNVSTLELGDSALYLCASTEAPPSYQETQYFGPGTRLLVL.

This rearrangement joins TRBV12-3 or TRBV12-4 to TRBJ2-5; perhaps TRBD1 as D (6 bases). V was cut by 6 bases and J by 3 bases, with 11 bases left in between. The CDR3 length is 13 residues. CDR3 DNA: TGTGCCAGCAGCCAGGGGATTAAAGAGACCCAGTACTTC. Translating it yields CASSQGIKETQYF.

The chain is built from TRBV18 and TRBJ1-1; the match to TRBD1 covers 7 bases. The CDR3 has 17 residues. V trimming: 4 bases; J trimming: 7 bases; junction bases outside the gene matches: 18. CDR1 KGHSH and CDR2 LQKENI come from the germline V gene. Here the CDR3 reads CASSLQNRQGRGVEAFF. The CDR3 DNA reads TGTGCCAGCTCACTTCAAAACAGACAGGGAAGGGGGGTTGAAGCTTTCTTT.